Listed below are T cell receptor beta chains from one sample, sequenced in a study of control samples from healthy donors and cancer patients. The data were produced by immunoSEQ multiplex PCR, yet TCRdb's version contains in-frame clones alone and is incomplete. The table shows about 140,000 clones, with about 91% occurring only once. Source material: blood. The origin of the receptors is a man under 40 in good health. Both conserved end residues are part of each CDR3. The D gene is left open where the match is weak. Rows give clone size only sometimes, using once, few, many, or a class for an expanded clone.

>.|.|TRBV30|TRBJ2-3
TGTGCCTGGACTAAATTCGACAGCCCTAGCACAGATACGCAGTATTTT
CAWTKFDSPSTDTQYF
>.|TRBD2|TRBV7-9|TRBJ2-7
TGTGCCAGCAGCGCTCCGGGACTAGAAGGCGAGCAGTACTTC
CASSAPGLEGEQYF
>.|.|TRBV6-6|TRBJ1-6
TGTGCCAGCAGTAAACACCCCGAGGAAATGGTAACACCCCTCCACTTT
CASSKHPEEMVTPLHF
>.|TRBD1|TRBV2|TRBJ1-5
TGTGCCAGCAGGGCCGGGACAGCCAGCAATCAGCCCCAGCATTTT
CASRAGTASNQPQHF
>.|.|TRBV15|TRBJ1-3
TGTGCCACCAGCAGAGATACGGGGAGTGGAAACACCATATATTTT
CATSRDTGSGNTIYF
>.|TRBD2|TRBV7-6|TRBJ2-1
TGTGCCAGCAGCCTTAGCGGGGGTAGGAATGAGCAGTTCTTC
CASSLSGGRNEQFF
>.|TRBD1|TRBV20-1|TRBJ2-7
TGCAGTGCTATGGACAGGGCCGAGCAGTACTTC
CSAMDRAEQYF
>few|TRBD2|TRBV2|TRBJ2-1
TGTGCCAGCGGGGCTAGCGGGGCCCCGAGTAATGAGCAGTTCTTC
CASGASGAPSNEQFF
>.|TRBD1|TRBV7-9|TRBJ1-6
TGTGCCAGCAGCTTCACCGGGACAGATAATTCACCCCTCCACTTT
CASSFTGTDNSPLHF
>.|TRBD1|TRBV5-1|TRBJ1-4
TGCGCCAGCAGCTTGTCCCGGGACAGGGGGCTTAGGGAAAAACTGTTTTTT
CASSLSRDRGLREKLFF
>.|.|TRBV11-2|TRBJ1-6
TGTGCCAGCAGCTTCGACAAGAGCTCCTATAATTCACCCCTCCACTTT
CASSFDKSSYNSPLHF
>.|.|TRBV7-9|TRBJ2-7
TGTGCCAGCAGCCTGCCGGGACTCTACTACGAGCAGTACTTC
CASSLPGLYYEQYF
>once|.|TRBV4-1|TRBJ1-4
TGCGCCAGCAGCAGACAGGAGACTAATGAAAAACTGTTTTTT
CASSRQETNEKLFF
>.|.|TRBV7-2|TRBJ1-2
TGTGCCAGCAGCCCTACAGCGAACTATGGCTACACCTTC
CASSPTANYGYTF
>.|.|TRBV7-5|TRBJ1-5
TGTGTCAGAAGCTTAGCGCCGGGACAGGGATTCGGTCAGCCCCAGCATTTT
CVRSLAPGQGFGQPQHF
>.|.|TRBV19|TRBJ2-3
TGTGCCAGTAGTCGGGGACCGCCAGATACGCAGTATTTT
CASSRGPPDTQYF
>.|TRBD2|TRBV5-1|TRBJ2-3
TGCGCCAGCAGGGGCGGGAGAACAGATACGCAGTATTTT
CASRGGRTDTQYF
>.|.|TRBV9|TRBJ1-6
TGTGCCAGCAGGCAGGCTAACTATAATTCACCCCTCCACTTT
CASRQANYNSPLHF
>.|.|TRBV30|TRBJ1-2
TGTGCCTGGAGTCCCGGGGGCAGTAACTATGGCTACACCTTC
CAWSPGGSNYGYTF
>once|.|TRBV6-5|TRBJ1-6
TGTGCCAGCAGAGCCTTAGCCTCCTATAATTCACCCCTCCACTTT
CASRALASYNSPLHF
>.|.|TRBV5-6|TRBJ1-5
TGTGCCAGCAGCTTACAGGGCGTGGATCAGCCCCAGCATTTT
CASSLQGVDQPQHF
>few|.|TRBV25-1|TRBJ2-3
TGTGCCAGCAGTGAATGGCAAGACACAGATACGCAGTATTTT
CASSEWQDTDTQYF
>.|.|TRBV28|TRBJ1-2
TGTGCCAGCAGTCTTAAACGTGGCTACACCTTC
CASSLKRGYTF
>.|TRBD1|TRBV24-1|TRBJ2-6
TGTGCCACCAGTGATTCCTCAGGGGGATTGGCTGGGGCCAACGTCCTGACTTTC
CATSDSSGGLAGANVLTF
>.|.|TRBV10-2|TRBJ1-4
TGCGCCAGCAGCGGGAGCAGGGTTAATGAAAAACTGTTTTTT
CASSGSRVNEKLFF
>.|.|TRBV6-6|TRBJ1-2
TGTGCCAGCAGTTACTCGATGGTCCTTGCCTCCTATGGCTACACCTTC
CASSYSMVLASYGYTF
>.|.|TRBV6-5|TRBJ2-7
TGTGCCAGCAGTTCCCGATCCGGGGAGTTCTACGAGCAGTACTTC
CASSSRSGEFYEQYF
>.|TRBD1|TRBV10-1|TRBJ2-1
TGCGCCAGCAGTGAGTCGGGACAGGGTTACAATGAGCAGTTCTTC
CASSESGQGYNEQFF
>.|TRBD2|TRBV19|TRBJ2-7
TGTGCCAGTAGTATTCGGGGGGGCTACGAGCAGTACTTC
CASSIRGGYEQYF
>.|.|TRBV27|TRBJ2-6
TGTGCCAGCAGTTTGAGGATCTCTGGGGCCAACGTCCTGACTTTC
CASSLRISGANVLTF
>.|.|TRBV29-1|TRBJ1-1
TGCAGCGTAGCAGGGTCAGGGAACACTGAAGCTTTCTTT
CSVAGSGNTEAFF
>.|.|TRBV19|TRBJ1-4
TGTGCCAGTAGTACTACAGGGAACCGTATGGGTGAAAAACTGTTTTTT
CASSTTGNRMGEKLFF
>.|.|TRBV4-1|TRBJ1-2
TGCGCCAGCAGCCTCCTACCGCCAGGGGCCAACTATGGCTACACCTTC
CASSLLPPGANYGYTF
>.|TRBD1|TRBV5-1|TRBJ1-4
TGCGCCAGCAGCTTACAGGGGGTTAGTGAAAAACTGTTTTTT
CASSLQGVSEKLFF
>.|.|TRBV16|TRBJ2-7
TGTGCCAGCAGCCAAACCGGGACCGGCTTGGGCGAGCAGTACTTC
CASSQTGTGLGEQYF
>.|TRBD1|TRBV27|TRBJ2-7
TGTGCCAGCATGCCCGGGACAGGGGCGTACGAGCAGTACTTC
CASMPGTGAYEQYF
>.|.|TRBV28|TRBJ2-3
TGTGCCAGCAGTTTACCTGGGAACACAGATACGCAGTATTTT
CASSLPGNTDTQYF
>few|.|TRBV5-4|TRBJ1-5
TGTGCCAGCAGCTTATGGGGGGCTGGTCAGCCCCAGCATTTT
CASSLWGAGQPQHF
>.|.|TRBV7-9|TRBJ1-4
TGTGCCAGCAGCTTAGTGCAGAATACAAATGAAAAACTGTTTTTT
CASSLVQNTNEKLFF
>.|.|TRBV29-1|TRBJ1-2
TGCAGCGTTGAGTCAGGTGGTACACAGCGATATGGCTACACCTTC
CSVESGGTQRYGYTF
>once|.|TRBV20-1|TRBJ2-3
TGCAGTGCTAGATTTGGAGATACGCAGTATTTT
CSARFGDTQYF
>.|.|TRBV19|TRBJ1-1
TGTGCCAGTAGTATTGGGATCCGGGGGGCGGACACTGAAGCTTTCTTT
CASSIGIRGADTEAFF
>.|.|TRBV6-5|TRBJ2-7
TGTGCCAGCAGTCTTACAATCCGGGATCTCTACGAGCAGTACTTC
CASSLTIRDLYEQYF
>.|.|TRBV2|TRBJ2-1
TGTGCCAGCAACCCCAGCTCCTACAATGAGCAGTTCTTC
CASNPSSYNEQFF
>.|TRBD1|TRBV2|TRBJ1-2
TGTGCCAGCAGGGCTTCCAGGGGGTCCCTTCGAGGCTACACCTTC
CASRASRGSLRGYTF
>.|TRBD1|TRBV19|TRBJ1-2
TGTGCCAGTAGTATAGTGAGGACAGGAGCGACCTATGGCTACACCTTC
CASSIVRTGATYGYTF
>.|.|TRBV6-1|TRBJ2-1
TGTGCCAGCAGTGAAGCCCCTAGCTCCTACAATGAGCAGTTCTTC
CASSEAPSSYNEQFF
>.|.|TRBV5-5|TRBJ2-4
TGTGCCAGCAGCCTTGACACAAGGCTAGCCAAAAACATTCAGTACTTC
CASSLDTRLAKNIQYF
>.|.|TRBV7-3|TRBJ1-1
TGTGCCAGCAGCTTACTAAGACTGAATATGAACACTGAAGCTTTCTTT
CASSLLRLNMNTEAFF
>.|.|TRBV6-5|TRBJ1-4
TGTGCCAGCAGTCCCTGGGTTTCGAATGAAAAACTGTTTTTT
CASSPWVSNEKLFF
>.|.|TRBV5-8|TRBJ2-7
TGTGCCAGCAGCTTGGGAGACTACGAGCAGTACTTC
CASSLGDYEQYF
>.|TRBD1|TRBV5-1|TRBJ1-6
TGCGCCAGCAGCTTGGAAACCGGGACAGCTAATTCACCCCTCCACTTT
CASSLETGTANSPLHF